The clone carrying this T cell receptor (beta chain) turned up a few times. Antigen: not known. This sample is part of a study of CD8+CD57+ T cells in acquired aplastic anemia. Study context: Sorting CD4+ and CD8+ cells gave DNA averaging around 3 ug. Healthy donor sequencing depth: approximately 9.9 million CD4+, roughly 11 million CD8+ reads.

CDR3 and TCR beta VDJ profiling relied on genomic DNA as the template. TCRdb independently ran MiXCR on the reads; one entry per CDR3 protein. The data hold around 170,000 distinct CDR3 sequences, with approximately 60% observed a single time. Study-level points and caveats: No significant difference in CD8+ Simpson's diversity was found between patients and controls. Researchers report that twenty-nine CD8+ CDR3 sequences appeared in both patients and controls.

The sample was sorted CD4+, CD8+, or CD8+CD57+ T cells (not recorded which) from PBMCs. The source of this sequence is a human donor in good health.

Here the CDR3 DNA reads TGTGCCAGCAGCTTAGCGGGGGCAGGCTATGGCTACACCTTC. Its translation: CASSLAGAGYGYTF. The rearrangement joins TRBV7-9 to TRBJ1-2, with D possibly matching TRBD1 (6 bases). This CDR3 spans 14 amino acids. CDR1 SEHNR and CDR2 FQNEAQ come from the germline V gene (reference sequence). V was cut by 0 bases and J by 4 bases, with 9 bases left in between.